The present T cell receptor (beta chain) was sequenced within a study of chronic HIV infection and antiretroviral therapy. TCRdb processed the 5' RACE reads anew with MiXCR; each CDR3 protein has one entry. The sample carries 40,000 or so distinct CDR3 sequences, around 8.7% recorded once. Trimming removed 2 bases from V and 5 bases from J; junction bases left unmatched: 4. CDR1 and CDR2 (germline): LGHDT, YNNKEL (reference sequence). The CDR3 has 14 residues. The TCR comes from an adult who had HIV and had not received antiretroviral therapy, or was an uninfected healthy control (not recorded which). The source material was peripheral blood. This chain connects TRBV3-1 to TRBJ1-2; the match to TRBD1 covers 8 bases. Written as DNA, the CDR3 is TGTGCCAGCAGCCAATTGCACAGGGGGTATGGCTACACCTTC. Protein product: CASSQLHRGYGYTF.